The present TCR beta chain was sequenced within a study of T-cell memory formation after mild COVID-19 (dated by TCRdb to the early 2020s). Study-wide context: TCR sequence clusters from the two donors were found to be largely donor specific. In a couple of donors, T-cell clones that expanded and contracted after mild COVID-19 were followed by sequencing TCRalpha and TCRbeta repertoires longitudinally. The cohort comprised two young, previously healthy adult volunteers, one female and one male. The full study reports these points: Balanced CD4/CD8 phenotypes were observed for clones contracting from day 15 to 85, whereas a bias towards CD4+ was observed for a second wave of clones expanding from day 15 to 37. Some responding clones were detected in pre-infection memory, which suggested that pre-existing cross-reactive memory T cells had joined the SARS-CoV-2 response. Only a couple of mild cases were covered by the study, and larger cohorts that include severe cases with pre-infection samples were considered necessary. Contracting CD4+ clones were found mainly in CM and EM memory subsets, while CD8+ clones were enriched in EMRA. Whether the second-wave clones peaking on day 37 were SARS-CoV-2 specific was not confirmed.

Ficoll-Paque density gradient centrifugation was used to isolate PBMCs. The reads were generated on an Illumina NovaSeq 6000. Using 5'RACE with constant-segment primers, TCRalpha and TCRbeta cDNA libraries were constructed, with sample barcodes and unique molecular identifiers added in the process. Trizol reagent was used to extract RNA from every sample. Libraries were amplified in two PCR steps, with a second sample barcode and Illumina TruSeq adapters added in the second step. Sequencing of libraries was performed on an Illumina NovaSeq with 2 x 150 bp paired-end reads. For the original study's pipeline: With migec v1.2.7, reads were demultiplexed and then collapsed into UMI-guided consensus sequences. With mixcr v2.1.11, UMI consensuses were aligned to TRA and TRB V and J templates and assembled into clonotypes. Expanded or contracted clonotypes were those called significant by both edgeR and NoisET, with noise models trained on biological replicates. For edgeR calls, the cutoffs were a false discovery rate-adjusted p below 0.01 and a log2 fold-change threshold of 1. As an exploratory analysis of dynamics, PCA with hierarchical clustering was applied to max-normalized trajectories of the 1000 most abundant clonotypes. Separately sequenced CD4+ and CD8+ repertoires were used to assign the CD4 or CD8 phenotype of responding clones. TCRdb ran its own pipeline on the public reads, namely fastp trimming at Q25 and MiXCR clone calling, and kept in-frame beta chains. Entries are consolidated by CDR3 protein sequence, retaining the most common genes and DNA. The V and J calls reflect TCRdb's pipeline rather than the authors' work. This sample has a few hundred thousand distinct CDR3 sequences in its table, and 20% to 25% of those were observed once. The ten top clones hold roughly 21% of the sample.

Reading the germline V gene gives CDR1 KGHSH and CDR2 LQKENI. From the cysteine through the phenylalanine, the CDR3 covers 15 amino acids. Only the CDR3 DNA stays, 45 bases, in frame from base 1. Trimming takes 6 bases from V and 1 base from J, and the germline ends sit 15 bases apart. This clonotype came up a few times. Its antigen specificity is not known. Base qualities are not recorded, but no much larger clone differs from it by a single base. Here the chain combines TRBV18 and TRBJ1-1; a confident D gene designation cannot be given. Source material: PBMCs or a T cell subset sorted from them (not recorded which). The TCR comes from a man between 18 and 29 years old who had mild COVID-19 (a few samples of this study predate the infection). The sample titles of this study are shuffled in the database, so cell type and time point are left out; the donor was told from shared clones. At the DNA level, the sequence is TGTGCCAGCTCCCCCTTGATGGGGTCGAACACTGAAGCTTTCTTT. Translated, this is CASSPLMGSNTEAFF.